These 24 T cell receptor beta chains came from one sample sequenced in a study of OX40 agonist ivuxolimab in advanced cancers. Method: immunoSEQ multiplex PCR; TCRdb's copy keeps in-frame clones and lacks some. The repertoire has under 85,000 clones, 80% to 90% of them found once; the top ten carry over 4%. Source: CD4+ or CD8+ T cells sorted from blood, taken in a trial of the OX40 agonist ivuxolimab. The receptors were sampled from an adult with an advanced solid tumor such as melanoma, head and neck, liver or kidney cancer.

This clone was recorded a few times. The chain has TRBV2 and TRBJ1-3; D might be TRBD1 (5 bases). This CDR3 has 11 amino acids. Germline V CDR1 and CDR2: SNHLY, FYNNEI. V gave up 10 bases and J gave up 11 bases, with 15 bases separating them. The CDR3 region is CATDSGRSIYF. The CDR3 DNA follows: TGTGCCACCGACAGTGGCCGTTCCATATATTTT.

The CDR3 nucleotides read TGTGCCAGCAGCTCCGGACTAGCGGGAGAGACCCAGTACTTC. Translated: CASSSGLAGETQYF. This chain uses TRBV5-4 with TRBJ2-5, with 11 bases lining up with TRBD2. This CDR3 has 14 amino acids. The germline V gene encodes CDR1 SGHNT and CDR2 YYREEE (reference sequence). Trimming at V came to 3 bases and at J to 4 bases, leaving 2 bases not matched to a gene. The whole variable domain, remainder taken from reference TRBV5-4 and TRBJ2-5, is ETGVTQSPTHLIKTRGQQVTLRCSSQSGHNTVSWYQQALGQGPQFIFQYYREEENGRGNFPPRFSGLQFPNYSSELNVNALELDDSALYLCASSSGLAGETQYFGPGTRLLVL.

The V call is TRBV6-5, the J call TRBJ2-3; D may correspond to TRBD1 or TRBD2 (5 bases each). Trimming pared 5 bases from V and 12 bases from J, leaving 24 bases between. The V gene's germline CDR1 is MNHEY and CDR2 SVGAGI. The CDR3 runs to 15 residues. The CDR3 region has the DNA TGTGCCAGCAGTCCTTTAGAGGGGTCGAGCGGACGACAGTATTTT. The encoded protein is CASSPLEGSSGRQYF.

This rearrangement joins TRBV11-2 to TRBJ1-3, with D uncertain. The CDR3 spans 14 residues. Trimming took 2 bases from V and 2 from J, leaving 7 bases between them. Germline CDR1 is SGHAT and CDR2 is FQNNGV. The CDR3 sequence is CASSLTDAGNTIYF. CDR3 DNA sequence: TGTGCCAGCAGCTTAACAGACGCTGGAAACACCATATATTTT. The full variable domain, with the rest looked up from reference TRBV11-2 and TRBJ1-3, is EAGVAQSPRYKIIEKRQSVAFWCNPISGHATLYWYQQILGQGPKLLIQFQNNGVVDDSQLPKDRFSAERLKGVDSTLKIQPAKLEDSAVYLCASSLTDAGNTIYFGEGSWLTVV.

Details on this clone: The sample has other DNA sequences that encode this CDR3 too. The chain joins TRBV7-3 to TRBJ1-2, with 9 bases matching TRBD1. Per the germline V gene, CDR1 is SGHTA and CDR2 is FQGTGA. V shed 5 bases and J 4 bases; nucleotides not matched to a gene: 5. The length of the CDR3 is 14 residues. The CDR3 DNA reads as TGTGCCAGCAGCCCGGGACAGGGCGGCTATGGCTACACCTTC. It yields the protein CASSPGQGGYGYTF.

This chain's CDR3 is CATRREGDTQYF. CDR3 bases: TGTGCCACCCGACGGGAGGGCGATACGCAGTATTTT. The rearrangement joins TRBV7-9 to TRBJ2-3; 8 positions agree with TRBD2. Losses at the gene ends were 10 bases for V and 6 bases for J; bases not matched to a gene: 6. The CDR3 contains 12 residues. The germline V gene encodes CDR1 SEHNR and CDR2 FQNEAQ (reference sequence).

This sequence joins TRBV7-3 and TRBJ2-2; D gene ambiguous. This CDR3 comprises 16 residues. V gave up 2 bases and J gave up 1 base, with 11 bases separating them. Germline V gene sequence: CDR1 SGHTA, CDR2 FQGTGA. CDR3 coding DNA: TGTGCCAGCAGCTTAGATGCGACTTTGAACACCGGGGAGCTGTTTTTT. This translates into CASSLDATLNTGELFF.

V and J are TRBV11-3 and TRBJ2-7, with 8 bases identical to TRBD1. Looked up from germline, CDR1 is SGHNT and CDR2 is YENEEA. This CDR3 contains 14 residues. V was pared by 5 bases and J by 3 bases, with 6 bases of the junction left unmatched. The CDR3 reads CASSRQGADYEQYF. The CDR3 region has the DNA TGTGCCAGCAGCCGCCAGGGGGCGGACTACGAGCAGTACTTC.

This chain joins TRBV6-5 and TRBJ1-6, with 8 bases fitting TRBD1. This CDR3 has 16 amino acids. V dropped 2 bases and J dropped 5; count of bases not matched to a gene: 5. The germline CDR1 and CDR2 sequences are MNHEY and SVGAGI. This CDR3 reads CASSYGVGQDNSPLHF. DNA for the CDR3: TGTGCCAGCAGTTACGGAGTGGGACAGGATAATTCACCCCTCCACTTT.

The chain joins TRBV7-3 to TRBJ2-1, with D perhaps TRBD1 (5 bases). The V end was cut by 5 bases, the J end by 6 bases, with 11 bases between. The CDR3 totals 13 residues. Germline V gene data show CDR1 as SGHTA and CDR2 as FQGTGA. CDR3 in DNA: TGTGCCAGCAGCACAGTTAGGGGCAATGAGCAGTTCTTC. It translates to CASSTVRGNEQFF.

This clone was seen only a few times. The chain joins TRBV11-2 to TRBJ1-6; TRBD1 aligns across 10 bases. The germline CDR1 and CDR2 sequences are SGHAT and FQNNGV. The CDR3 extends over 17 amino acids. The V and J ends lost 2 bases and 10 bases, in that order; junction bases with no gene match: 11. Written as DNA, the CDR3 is TGTGCCAGCAGCTTAACATCCGGGACAGGGGATGGATCACCCCTCCACTTT. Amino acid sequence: CASSLTSGTGDGSPLHF.

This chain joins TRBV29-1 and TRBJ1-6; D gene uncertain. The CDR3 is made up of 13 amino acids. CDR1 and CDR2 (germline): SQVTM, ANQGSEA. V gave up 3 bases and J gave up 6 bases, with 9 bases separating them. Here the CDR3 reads CSVEVGTNSPLHF. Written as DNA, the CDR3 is TGCAGCGTTGAGGTGGGCACTAATTCACCCCTCCACTTT. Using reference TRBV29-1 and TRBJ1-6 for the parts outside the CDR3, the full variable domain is SAVISQKPSRDICQRGTSLTIQCQVDSQVTMMFWYRQQPGQSLTLIATANQGSEATYESGFVIDKFPISRPNLTFSTLTVSNMSPEDSSIYLCSVEVGTNSPLHFGNGTRLTVT.

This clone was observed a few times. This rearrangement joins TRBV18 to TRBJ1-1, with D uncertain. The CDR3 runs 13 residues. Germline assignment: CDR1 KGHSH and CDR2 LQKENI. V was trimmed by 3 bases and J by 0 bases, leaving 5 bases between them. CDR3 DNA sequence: TGTGCCAGCTCACCGGGCATGAACACTGAAGCTTTCTTT. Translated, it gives CASSPGMNTEAFF.

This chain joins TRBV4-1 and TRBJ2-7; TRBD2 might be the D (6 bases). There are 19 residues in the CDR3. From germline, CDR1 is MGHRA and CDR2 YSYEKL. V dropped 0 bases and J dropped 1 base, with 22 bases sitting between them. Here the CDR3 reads CASSQDTNYLGGNSYEQYF. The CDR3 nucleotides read TGCGCCAGCAGCCAAGATACTAACTATCTGGGCGGGAATTCCTACGAGCAGTACTTC.

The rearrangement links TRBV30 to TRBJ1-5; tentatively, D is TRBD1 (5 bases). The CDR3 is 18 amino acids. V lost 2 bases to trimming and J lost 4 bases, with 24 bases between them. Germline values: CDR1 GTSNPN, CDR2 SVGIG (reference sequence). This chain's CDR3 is CAWSIRGRVPPRNQPQHF. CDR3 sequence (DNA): TGTGCCTGGAGTATACGGGGACGAGTCCCCCCGAGGAATCAGCCCCAGCATTTT.

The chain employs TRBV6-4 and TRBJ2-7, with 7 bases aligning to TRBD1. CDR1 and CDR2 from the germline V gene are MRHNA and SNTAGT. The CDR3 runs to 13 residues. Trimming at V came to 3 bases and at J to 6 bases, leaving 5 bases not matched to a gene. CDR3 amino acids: CASSEYRGREQYF. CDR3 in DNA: TGTGCCAGCAGTGAATACAGGGGCCGCGAGCAGTACTTC.

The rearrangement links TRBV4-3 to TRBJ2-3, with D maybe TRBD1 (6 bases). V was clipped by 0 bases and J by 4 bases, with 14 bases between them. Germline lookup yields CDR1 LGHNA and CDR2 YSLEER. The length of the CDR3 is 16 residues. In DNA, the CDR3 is TGCGCCAGCAGCCAAGATCAGGGCCAGGGGTCAGATACGCAGTATTTT. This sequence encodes CASSQDQGQGSDTQYF.

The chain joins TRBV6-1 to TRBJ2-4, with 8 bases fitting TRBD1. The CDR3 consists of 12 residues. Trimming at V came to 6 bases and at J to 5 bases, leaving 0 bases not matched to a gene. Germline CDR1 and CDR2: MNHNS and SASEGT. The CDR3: CASRTGENIQYF. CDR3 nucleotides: TGTGCCAGCAGGACAGGGGAAAACATTCAGTACTTC.

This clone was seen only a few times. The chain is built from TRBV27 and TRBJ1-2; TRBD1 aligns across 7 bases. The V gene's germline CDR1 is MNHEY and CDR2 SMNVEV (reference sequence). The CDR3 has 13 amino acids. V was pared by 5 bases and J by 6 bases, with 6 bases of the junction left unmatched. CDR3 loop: CASSPRGIDGYTF. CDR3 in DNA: TGTGCCAGCAGTCCCAGGGGGATTGATGGCTACACCTTC.

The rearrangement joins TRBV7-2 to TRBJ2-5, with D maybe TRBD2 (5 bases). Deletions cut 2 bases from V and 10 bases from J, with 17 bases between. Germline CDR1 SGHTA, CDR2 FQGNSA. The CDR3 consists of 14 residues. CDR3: CASSLIERLTIQYF. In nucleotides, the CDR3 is TGTGCCAGCAGCTTAATAGAACGACTAACTATCCAGTACTTC.

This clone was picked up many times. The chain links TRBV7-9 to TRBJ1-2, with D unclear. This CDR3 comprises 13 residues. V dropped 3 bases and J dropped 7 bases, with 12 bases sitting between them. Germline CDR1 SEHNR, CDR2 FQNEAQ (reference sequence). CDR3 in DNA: TGTGCCAGCAGCTTCGAGGGAAAAGGTGGCTACACCTTC. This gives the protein CASSFEGKGGYTF.

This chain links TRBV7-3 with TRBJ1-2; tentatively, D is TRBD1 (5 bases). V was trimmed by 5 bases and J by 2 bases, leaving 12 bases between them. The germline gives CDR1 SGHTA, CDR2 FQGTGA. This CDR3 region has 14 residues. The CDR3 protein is CASSQTGANYGYTF. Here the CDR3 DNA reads TGTGCCAGCAGCCAAACCGGGGCCAACTATGGCTACACCTTC.

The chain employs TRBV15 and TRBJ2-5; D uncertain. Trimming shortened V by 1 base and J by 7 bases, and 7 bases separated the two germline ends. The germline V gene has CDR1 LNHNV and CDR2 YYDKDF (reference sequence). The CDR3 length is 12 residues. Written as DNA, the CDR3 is TGTGCCACCAGCAGAGTTTCGAGGACCCAGTACTTC. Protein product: CATSRVSRTQYF.

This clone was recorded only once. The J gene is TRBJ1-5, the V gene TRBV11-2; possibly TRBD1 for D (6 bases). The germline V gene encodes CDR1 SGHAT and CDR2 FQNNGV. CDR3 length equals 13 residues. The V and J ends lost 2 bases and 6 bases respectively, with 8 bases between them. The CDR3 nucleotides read TGTGCCAGCAGCTTAACACAGGGTCAGCCCCAGCATTTT. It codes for CASSLTQGQPQHF.